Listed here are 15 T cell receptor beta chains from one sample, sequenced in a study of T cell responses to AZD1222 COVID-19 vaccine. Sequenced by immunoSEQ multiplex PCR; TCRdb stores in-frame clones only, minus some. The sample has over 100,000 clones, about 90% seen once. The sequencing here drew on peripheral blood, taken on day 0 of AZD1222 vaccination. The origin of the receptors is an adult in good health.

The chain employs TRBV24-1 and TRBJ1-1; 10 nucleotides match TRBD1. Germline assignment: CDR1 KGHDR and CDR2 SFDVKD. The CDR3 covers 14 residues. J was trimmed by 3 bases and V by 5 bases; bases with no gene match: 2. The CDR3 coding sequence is TGTGCCACCAGTGGGACAGGGGGGTACACTGAAGCTTTCTTT. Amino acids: CATSGTGGYTEAFF.

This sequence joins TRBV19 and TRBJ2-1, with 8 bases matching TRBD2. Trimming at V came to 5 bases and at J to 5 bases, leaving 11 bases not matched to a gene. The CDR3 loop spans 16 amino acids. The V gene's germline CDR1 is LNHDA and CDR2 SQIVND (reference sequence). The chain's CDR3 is CASSPGPGLENNEQFF. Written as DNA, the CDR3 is TGTGCCAGTAGTCCAGGGCCGGGACTAGAGAACAATGAGCAGTTCTTC.

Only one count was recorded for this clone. The DNA for the CDR3 is TGTGCCAGCAGCTTAGGAGGGACTAGCGCCGGGGAGCTGTTTTTT. This encodes CASSLGGTSAGELFF. This chain links TRBV11-3 with TRBJ2-2; 10 nucleotides agree with TRBD2. CDR1 is SGHNT, CDR2 YENEEA, per germline. The CDR3 has 15 amino acids. The junction had 2 bases not matched to a gene; V was cut back by 1 base and J by 6 bases.

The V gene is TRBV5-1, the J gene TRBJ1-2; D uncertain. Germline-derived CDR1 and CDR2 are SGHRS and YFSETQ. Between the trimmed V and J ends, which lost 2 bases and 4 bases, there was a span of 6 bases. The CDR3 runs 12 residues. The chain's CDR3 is CASSFDGYGYTF. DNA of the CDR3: TGCGCCAGCAGCTTCGACGGCTATGGCTACACCTTC. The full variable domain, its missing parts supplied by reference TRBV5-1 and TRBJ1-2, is KAGVTQTPRYLIKTRGQQVTLSCSPISGHRSVSWYQQTPGQGLQFLFEYFSETQRNKGNFPGRFSGRQFSNSRSEMNVSTLELGDSALYLCASSFDGYGYTFGSGTRLTVV.

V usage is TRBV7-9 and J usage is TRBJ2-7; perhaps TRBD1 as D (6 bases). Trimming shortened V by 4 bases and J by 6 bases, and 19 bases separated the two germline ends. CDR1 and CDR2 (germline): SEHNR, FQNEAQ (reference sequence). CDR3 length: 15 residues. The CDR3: CASSSWDTTKGEQYF. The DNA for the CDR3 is TGTGCCAGCAGCTCCTGGGACACCACTAAGGGCGAGCAGTACTTC.

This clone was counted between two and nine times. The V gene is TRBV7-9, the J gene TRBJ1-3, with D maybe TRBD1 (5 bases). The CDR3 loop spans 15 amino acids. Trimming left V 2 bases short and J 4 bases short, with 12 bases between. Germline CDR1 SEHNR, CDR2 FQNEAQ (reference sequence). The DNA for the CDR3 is TGTGCCAGCAGCTTATGGCAGGGAGTAGGAAACACCATATATTTT. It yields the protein CASSLWQGVGNTIYF.

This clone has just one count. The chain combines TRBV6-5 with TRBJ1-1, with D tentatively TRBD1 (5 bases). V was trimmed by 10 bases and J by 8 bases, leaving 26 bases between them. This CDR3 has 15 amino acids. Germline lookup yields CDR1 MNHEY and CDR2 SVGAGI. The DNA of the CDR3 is TGTGCCACCCTAGAATCGGGGGGTGGGCGAAGGGAAGCTTTCTTT. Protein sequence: CATLESGGGRREAFF.

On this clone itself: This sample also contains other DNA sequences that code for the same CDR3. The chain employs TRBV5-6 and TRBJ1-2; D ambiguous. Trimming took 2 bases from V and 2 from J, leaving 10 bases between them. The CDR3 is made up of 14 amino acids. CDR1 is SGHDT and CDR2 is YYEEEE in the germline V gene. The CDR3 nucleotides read TGTGCCAGCAGCTTAGGCACCTCAAACTATGGCTACACCTTC. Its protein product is CASSLGTSNYGYTF.

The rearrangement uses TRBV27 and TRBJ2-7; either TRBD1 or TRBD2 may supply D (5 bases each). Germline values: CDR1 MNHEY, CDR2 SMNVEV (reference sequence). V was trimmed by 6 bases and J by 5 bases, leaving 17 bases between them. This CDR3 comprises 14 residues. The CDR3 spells CASSERGAGNEQYF. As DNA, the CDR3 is TGTGCCAGCAGCGAAAGAGGGGCAGGGAACGAGCAGTACTTC.

The CDR3 coding sequence is TGTGCCACCAGTGATGGGGCCCGGGGTCCTGGAAACACCATATATTTT. This codes for CATSDGARGPGNTIYF. This chain uses TRBV24-1 with TRBJ1-3; TRBD1 might be the D (5 bases). The CDR3 extends over 16 amino acids. CDR1 is KGHDR and CDR2 is SFDVKD in the germline V gene. V lost 3 bases and J 2 bases, leaving 13 bases between the germline ends.

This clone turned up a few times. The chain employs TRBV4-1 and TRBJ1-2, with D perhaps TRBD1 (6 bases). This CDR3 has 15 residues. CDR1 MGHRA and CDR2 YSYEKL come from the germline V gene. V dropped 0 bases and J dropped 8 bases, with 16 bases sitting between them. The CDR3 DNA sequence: TGCGCCAGCAGCCAAGATACAGGGAATGGTGTGGGCTACACCTTC. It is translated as CASSQDTGNGVGYTF.

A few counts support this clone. CDR3 coding DNA: TGTGCCAGCAGCCCCGGGACAGGCAATCAGCCCCAGCATTTT. It yields the protein CASSPGTGNQPQHF. The V call is TRBV3-1 (or the pseudogene TRBV3-2), the J call TRBJ1-5, with TRBD1 identical over 7 bases. This CDR3 region has 14 residues. V lost 4 bases and J lost 2; bases outside the gene matches: 2. The V gene's germline CDR1 is LGHDT and CDR2 YNNKEL (reference sequence).

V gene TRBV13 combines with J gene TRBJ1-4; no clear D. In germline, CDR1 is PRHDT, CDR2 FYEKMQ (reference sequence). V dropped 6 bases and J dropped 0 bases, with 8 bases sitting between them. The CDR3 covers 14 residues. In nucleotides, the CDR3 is TGTGCCAGCAGGCATGGCGCAACTAATGAAAAACTGTTTTTT. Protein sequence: CASRHGATNEKLFF. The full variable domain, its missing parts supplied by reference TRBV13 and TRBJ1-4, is AAGVIQSPRHLIKEKRETATLKCYPIPRHDTVYWYQQGPGQDPQFLISFYEKMQSDKGSIPDRFSAQQFSDYHSELNMSSLELGDSALYFCASRHGATNEKLFFGSGTQLSVL.

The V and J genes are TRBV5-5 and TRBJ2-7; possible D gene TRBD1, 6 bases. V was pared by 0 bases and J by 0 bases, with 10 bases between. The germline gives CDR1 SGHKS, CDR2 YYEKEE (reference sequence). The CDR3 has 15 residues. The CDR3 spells CASSLDRAYSYEQYF. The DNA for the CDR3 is TGTGCCAGCAGCTTGGACAGGGCTTACTCCTACGAGCAGTACTTC.

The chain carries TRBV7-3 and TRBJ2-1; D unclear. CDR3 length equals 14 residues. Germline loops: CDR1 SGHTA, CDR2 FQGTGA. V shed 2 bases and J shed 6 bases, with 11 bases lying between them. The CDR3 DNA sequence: TGTGCCAGCAGCTTATATGAGCTTTCCAATGAGCAGTTCTTC. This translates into CASSLYELSNEQFF.